This T cell receptor beta chain comes out of a study of CD4 T cells in relation to SARS-CoV-2 and coronaviruses. Concerning this clone itself: Its matching antigen is unknown.

The V and J ends lost 5 bases and 4 bases, in that order; junction bases with no gene match: 6. Per germline, CDR1 LNHDA and CDR2 SQIVND (reference sequence). CDR3 size: 14 residues. Here immunoSEQ multiplex PCR was the method, and the copy in TCRdb shows in-frame clones only, minus some. In the table there are tens of thousands of clones, 75% to 90% of which are singletons. V and J are TRBV19 and TRBJ2-7; 9 bases are shared with TRBD2. Sequenced: naive CD4+ T cells from PBMCs, cultured in vitro. Sample subset: naive CD4+ T cells isolated by negative enrichment. This receptor was identified in an adult with COVID-19. The CDR3 bases are TGTGCCAGTAGTCGAAGCGGGAGGTTTTACGAGCAGTACTTC. Residues: CASSRSGRFYEQYF.